This TCR beta chain was identified in a study of T cells in localized non-small cell lung cancer. In regard to this clone: The antigen remains undetermined.

V dropped 0 bases and J dropped 0 bases, with 12 bases sitting between them. The CDR3 loop spans 17 amino acids. Per germline, CDR1 SGHRS and CDR2 YFSETQ. Overall study results and limits: Uninvolved adjacent lung had the highest recorded T cell clonality, with tumor below it. One tumor region alone was sequenced, and heterogeneity therefore remains possible. Detection in adjacent lung was observed for a median 57 of the top 100 tumor clones. A higher density of T cells in blood coincided with extended overall survival.

This table comes from immunoSEQ multiplex PCR, and its TCRdb copy is limited to in-frame clones, with some not included. The data contain about 8,200 clones, around 60% of them singletons. Sequenced material: lymph node tissue, taken before any cancer treatment. This TCR came from a male donor aged 60 or older with stage I squamous cell lung carcinoma. The chain couples TRBV5-1 to TRBJ2-2; D is possibly TRBD1 (6 bases). The CDR3 region has the DNA TGCGCCAGCAGCTTGGCCGGAACAGGGTCGAACACCGGGGAGCTGTTTTTT. Encoded protein: CASSLAGTGSNTGELFF.